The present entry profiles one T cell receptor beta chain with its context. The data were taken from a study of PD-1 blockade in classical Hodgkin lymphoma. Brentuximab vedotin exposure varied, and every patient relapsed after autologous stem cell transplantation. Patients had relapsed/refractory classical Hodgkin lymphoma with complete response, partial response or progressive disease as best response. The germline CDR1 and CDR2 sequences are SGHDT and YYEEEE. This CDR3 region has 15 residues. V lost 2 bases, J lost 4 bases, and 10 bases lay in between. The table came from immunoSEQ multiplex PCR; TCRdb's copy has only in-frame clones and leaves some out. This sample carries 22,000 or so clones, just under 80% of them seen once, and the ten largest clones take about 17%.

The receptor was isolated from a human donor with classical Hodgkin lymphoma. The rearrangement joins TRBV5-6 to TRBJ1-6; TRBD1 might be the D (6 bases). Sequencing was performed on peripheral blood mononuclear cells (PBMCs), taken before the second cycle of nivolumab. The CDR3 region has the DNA TGTGCCAGCAGCTTTGAGGGGGGGTATAATTCACCCCTCCACTTT. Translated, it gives CASSFEGGYNSPLHF. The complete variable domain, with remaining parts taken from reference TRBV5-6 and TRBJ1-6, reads DAGVTQSPTHLIKTRGQQVTLRCSPKSGHDTVSWYQQALGQGPQFIFQYYEEEERQRGNFPDRFSGHQFPNYSSELNVNALLLGDSALYLCASSFEGGYNSPLHFGNGTRLTVT.